What follows are 17 T cell receptor beta chains derived from one specimen sequenced in a study of T cell responses to AZD1222 COVID-19 vaccine. Repertoires were generated with immunoSEQ multiplex PCR, while TCRdb's copy carries only in-frame clones and drops some. In the table there are 75,000 to 100,000 clones, roughly 88% of which are singletons. Sequences were derived from peripheral blood, sampled on day 0 of AZD1222 vaccination. The receptors shown here come from an adult in good health.

The V gene is TRBV4-1, the J gene TRBJ1-1; D gene uncertain. The V end was cut by 2 bases, the J end by 8 bases, with 9 bases between. Germline lookup yields CDR1 MGHRA and CDR2 YSYEKL. The CDR3 has 12 amino acids. CDR3 sequence (DNA): TGCGCCAGCAGCCAACCATTCGAGGAAGCTTTCTTT. It encodes CASSQPFEEAFF.

The CDR3 region is CASSQEATERDEQFF. CDR3 sequence (DNA): TGCGCCAGCAGCCAAGAAGCTACAGAGAGGGATGAGCAGTTCTTC. The chain carries TRBV4-3 and TRBJ2-1, with D tentatively TRBD2 (5 bases). This CDR3 contains 15 residues. The germline CDR1 and CDR2 sequences are LGHNA and YSLEER. V gave up 0 bases and J gave up 8 bases, with 14 bases separating them.

V usage is TRBV18 and J usage is TRBJ1-1; 7 nucleotides align to TRBD1. Germline-derived CDR1 and CDR2 are KGHSH and LQKENI. This CDR3 has 15 amino acids. V was clipped by 3 bases and J by 0 bases; unmatched bases: 4. This CDR3 reads CASSPTGLVNTEAFF. In DNA form, the CDR3 reads TGTGCCAGCTCACCGACAGGGTTGGTGAACACTGAAGCTTTCTTT.

This chain connects TRBV29-1 to TRBJ1-1; D is unresolved. The CDR3 consists of 12 residues. The V and J ends lost 4 bases and 1 base respectively, with 7 bases between them. Germline V gene lookup returns CDR1 SQVTM and CDR2 ANQGSEA. The CDR3 region is CSVADGNTEAFF. The CDR3 DNA follows: TGCAGCGTTGCCGACGGGAACACTGAAGCTTTCTTT.

This clone was counted only a few times. V gene TRBV7-9 combines with J gene TRBJ2-1; the D gene is possibly TRBD2 (6 bases). V lost 1 base and J lost 0, with 10 bases in between. This CDR3 is built from 16 residues. CDR1 is SEHNR and CDR2 is FQNEAQ in the germline V gene (reference sequence). The CDR3 loop reads CASSLEGGASYNEQFF. CDR3 bases: TGTGCCAGCAGCTTAGAAGGAGGGGCCTCCTACAATGAGCAGTTCTTC.

The chain joins TRBV7-2 to TRBJ1-1, with 8 bases that match TRBD1. The V segment lost 5 bases and the J segment 11 bases; nucleotides outside the gene matches: 16. The CDR3 loop spans 15 amino acids. Looked up from germline, CDR1 is SGHTA and CDR2 is FQGNSA. The CDR3 loop reads CASSPTAGQGQAAFF. The CDR3 region has the DNA TGTGCCAGCAGCCCCACGGCCGGACAGGGACAGGCGGCTTTCTTT.

V and J are TRBV4-2 and TRBJ2-3, with D perhaps TRBD2 (6 bases). Between the trimmed V and J ends, which lost 1 base and 2 bases, there was a span of 10 bases. Germline lookup yields CDR1 LGHNA and CDR2 YNFKEQ. The CDR3 is 15 amino acids. This CDR3 reads CASSQAGELTDTQYF. As DNA, the CDR3 is TGTGCCAGCAGCCAAGCGGGGGAACTCACAGATACGCAGTATTTT.

Of note for this clone: Other DNA sequences within the sample encode an identical CDR3. The chain is built from TRBV6-5 and TRBJ1-1, with D tentatively TRBD1 (5 bases). CDR1 is MNHEY and CDR2 is SVGAGI in the germline V gene. Trimming left V 2 bases short and J 5 bases short, with 6 bases between. This CDR3 has 12 residues. In nucleotides, the CDR3 is TGTGCCAGCAGTTACGGGGGGACTGAAGCTTTCTTT. It codes for CASSYGGTEAFF.

V usage is TRBV3-1 (or the pseudogene TRBV3-2) and J usage is TRBJ1-6; the match to TRBD1 covers 9 bases. J lost 10 bases, V lost 4 bases, and 5 bases had no gene match. Germline V gene sequence: CDR1 LGHDT, CDR2 YNNKEL (reference sequence). This CDR3 comprises 14 residues. This chain's CDR3 is CASSRTGVNSPLHF. The CDR3 DNA reads as TGTGCCAGCAGCCGGACAGGGGTGAACTCACCCCTCCACTTT.

This clone was observed a single time. The chain combines TRBV4-2 with TRBJ2-4; tentatively, D is TRBD1 (6 bases). The germline V gene has CDR1 LGHNA and CDR2 YNFKEQ. This CDR3 contains 18 residues. V was clipped by 3 bases and J by 0 bases, with 18 bases between them. CDR3 residues: CASSQMAQDRGAKNIQYF. The CDR3, as DNA: TGTGCCAGCAGCCAGATGGCTCAGGACAGAGGAGCCAAAAACATTCAGTACTTC.

The rearrangement uses TRBV28 and TRBJ1-2; D gene uncertain. The CDR3 has 14 amino acids. The V end lost 2 bases, the J end lost 5 bases, and 12 bases lay between the germline ends. CDR1 MDHEN and CDR2 SYDVKM come from the germline V gene. CDR3 loop: CASSLEHRVYGYTF. DNA of the CDR3: TGTGCCAGCAGTTTAGAACACCGGGTATATGGCTACACCTTC.

The J gene is TRBJ2-5, the V gene TRBV6-1, with 7 bases fitting TRBD1. This CDR3 is built from 15 residues. Germline CDR1 MNHNS, CDR2 SASEGT. The V and J ends lost 3 bases and 2 bases, in that order; junction bases with no gene match: 6. The CDR3 loop is CASSEETGRQETQYF. CDR3 bases: TGTGCCAGCAGTGAGGAGACAGGGCGGCAAGAGACCCAGTACTTC.

This clone was seen only once. Sequence at one end of the junction differs from germline and may be a read error. As DNA, the CDR3 is TGTGCCAGCAGCCCTGGTCTTGGGACAGGGGGTATCTTC. Amino acids: CASSPGLGTGGIF. The rearrangement uses TRBV12-3 or TRBV12-4 and TRBJ1-2, with TRBD1 matching 11 bases. The CDR3 contains 13 residues.

The CDR3: CASLAWETQYF. The CDR3 DNA is TGTGCCAGCTTGGCCTGGGAGACCCAGTACTTC. This chain joins TRBV6-6 and TRBJ2-5; D is unresolved. The germline V gene has CDR1 MNHNY and CDR2 SVGAGI (reference sequence). Trimming left V 8 bases short and J 5 bases short, with 9 bases between. The CDR3 length is 11 residues.

This chain links TRBV4-1 with TRBJ2-3; 7 bases line up with TRBD1. Germline V lookup: CDR1 MGHRA, CDR2 YSYEKL. V was pared by 3 bases and J by 4 bases, with 10 bases of the junction left unmatched. The CDR3 contains 16 residues. The CDR3 coding sequence is TGCGCCAGCAGCCACTATACAGGGGTTAATTCAGATACGCAGTATTTT. This gives the protein CASSHYTGVNSDTQYF.

The CDR3 DNA reads TGTGCCAGCAGCCCCCTTAGGGGGGACACTGAAGCTTTCTTT. Protein: CASSPLRGDTEAFF. This rearrangement joins TRBV11-2 to TRBJ1-1; a weak D match, TRBD1 (6 bases). V lost 5 bases, J lost 3 bases, and 13 bases lay in between. The CDR3 extends over 14 amino acids. Per the germline V gene, CDR1 is SGHAT and CDR2 is FQNNGV.

The CDR3 is CACSGHGLAYNSPLHF. The CDR3 DNA is TGTGCCTGTTCTGGACACGGATTAGCCTATAATTCACCCCTCCACTTT. This chain connects TRBV30 to TRBJ1-6, with D possibly being TRBD1 (5 bases). Trimming shortened V by 6 bases and J by 2 bases, and 17 bases separated the two germline ends. This CDR3 comprises 16 residues. CDR1 GTSNPN and CDR2 SVGIG come from the germline V gene (reference sequence).